These 23 T cell receptor beta chains share one sample of origin, sequenced in a study of blood T cells in healthy people across ages (dated by TCRdb to between 2015 and 2016). Libraries were prepared through 5' RACE. Reads for this sample came from an Illumina HiSeq 2500. The second PCR ran for roughly 6 to 11 cycles and used a J-beta primer mix along with a sample-barcoded 5' primer. The public reads were run again by TCRdb, first through fastp at Q25 and then through MiXCR, and only productive beta chains were kept. Each CDR3 protein gets just one entry, which takes the most common genes and DNA from the rows behind it. The sample includes about 840,000 distinct CDR3 sequences, with about 27% observed a single time. The ten top clones hold about 9.4% of the sample. The same data also contributed to another study, on T cells of mothers and their children.

The sequenced sample was blood. These receptors came from a middle-aged woman in good health.

The chain has TRBV11-2 and TRBJ1-2, with D perhaps TRBD1 (6 bases). The CDR3 runs 14 residues. Germline V CDR1 and CDR2: SGHAT, FQNNGV. V was clipped by 5 bases and J by 5 bases, with 15 bases between them. CDR3 region: CASSRGQGRYGYTF. The CDR3 bases are TGTGCCAGCAGCCGCGGGCAGGGGAGATATGGCTACACCTTC.

This clonotype has only a few counts. An end of the junction differs from the germline gene, which may be a read error. This chain uses TRBV15 with TRBJ2-6; possibly TRBD1 or TRBD2 for D (5 bases each). This CDR3 region has 17 residues. Per germline, CDR1 LNHNV and CDR2 YYDKDF (reference sequence). CDR3 residues: CATSRGSGWSGANVRTF. The DNA of the CDR3 is TGTGCCACCAGCAGAGGAAGCGGATGGTCTGGGGCCAACGTCCGGACTTTC.

The chain recombines TRBV5-1 with TRBJ2-3, with 8 bases fitting TRBD2. V lost 4 bases, J lost 0 bases, and 4 bases stayed unmatched. This CDR3 has 15 residues. Germline CDR1 SGHRS, CDR2 YFSETQ. CDR3 residues: CASSQAGASTDTQYF. The CDR3 nucleotides are TGCGCCAGCAGCCAAGCGGGGGCTAGCACAGATACGCAGTATTTT.

This clonotype was counted between two and nine times. The genes are TRBV4-3 and TRBJ1-1; D is unresolved. V gave up 6 bases and J gave up 2 bases, with 19 bases separating them. CDR1 is LGHNA, CDR2 YSLEER, per germline. The length of the CDR3 is 16 residues. CDR3 sequence: CASSRHSGGSNTEAFF. The CDR3 nucleotides are TGCGCCAGCAGTCGGCACAGCGGAGGTTCCAACACTGAAGCTTTCTTT.

V usage is TRBV25-1 and J usage is TRBJ1-3; D unclear. V lost 3 bases and J lost 8, with 20 bases in between. CDR3 length: 16 residues. Germline V gene data show CDR1 as MGHDK and CDR2 as SYGVNS. The CDR3 spells CASSDPAEGFRDTIYF. The DNA of the CDR3 is TGTGCCAGCAGTGACCCGGCAGAGGGTTTCCGAGACACCATATATTTT.

This clonotype has more than one count but fewer than ten. The V call is TRBV9, the J call TRBJ2-1; 8 nucleotides agree with TRBD2. This CDR3 is 17 amino acids long. Germline values: CDR1 SGDLS, CDR2 YYNGEE. Unmatched junction bases numbered 5, after V lost 0 bases and J lost 0 bases. CDR3 coding DNA: TGTGCCAGCAGCGTAGAGGGCGGGGGGTCCTCCTACAATGAGCAGTTCTTC. It is translated as CASSVEGGGSSYNEQFF.

V usage is TRBV4-3 and J usage is TRBJ2-3; maybe TRBD1 (6 bases). This CDR3 comprises 15 residues. CDR1 and CDR2 (germline): LGHNA, YSLEER. Trimming took off 6 bases at V and 4 bases at J, with 17 bases between the two ends. The CDR3 sequence: CASSQRNTGSDTQYF. CDR3 nucleotides: TGCGCCAGCAGTCAACGAAATACAGGGTCAGATACGCAGTATTTT.

This clonotype was detected many times. The chain recombines TRBV28 with TRBJ2-6, with TRBD1 matching over 9 bases. From germline, CDR1 is MDHEN and CDR2 SYDVKM. This CDR3 has 21 residues. V trimming: 6 bases; J trimming: 0 bases; junction bases outside the gene matches: 18. The CDR3 nucleotides read TGTGCCAGCAGCTCAACCACCCCCGGGACAGGGAAATCCTCTGGGGCCAACGTCCTGACTTTC. Translated: CASSSTTPGTGKSSGANVLTF.

The table lists this clonotype with a few counts. V gene TRBV27 combines with J gene TRBJ1-2, with unresolved D. CDR1 is MNHEY, CDR2 SMNVEV, per germline (reference sequence). V shed 0 bases and J shed 5 bases, with 10 bases lying between them. The CDR3 is 14 amino acids. CDR3 bases: TGTGCCAGCAGTTTATCGATGCCCAGTTATGGCTACACCTTC. The encoded protein is CASSLSMPSYGYTF.

Comment on this clonotype: A much larger clone differs from this one at a single base, so this may be a read error. This chain connects TRBV20-1 to TRBJ2-4; D assignment may be TRBD1 or TRBD2 (5 bases each). The J call may be incorrect, as the DNA end agrees better with TRBJ2-7. This CDR3 has 15 residues. CDR1 DFQATT and CDR2 SNEGSKA come from the germline V gene (reference sequence). The CDR3 DNA reads TGCAGTGGGATCAACGGGACGACCGTTACCTACGAGCAGTACTTC. Its translation is CSGINGTTVTYEQYF.

The rearrangement links TRBV29-1 to TRBJ1-2; maybe TRBD1 (6 bases). The CDR3 spans 14 residues. Trimming shortened V by 0 bases and J by 6 bases, and 14 bases separated the two germline ends. From germline, CDR1 is SQVTM and CDR2 ANQGSEA. The CDR3 loop reads CSVEEDSGANGYTF. The CDR3 DNA is TGCAGCGTTGAAGAGGATTCAGGGGCCAATGGCTACACCTTC.

Turning to this clonotype: A read error may produce the germline difference seen at one junction end. The chain uses TRBV11-2 and TRBJ2-3; possibly TRBD2 for D (5 bases). The CDR3 runs 13 residues. Germline V CDR1 and CDR2: SGHAT, FQNNGV. The chain's CDR3 is CASTHPSTNTQYF. CDR3 bases: TGTGCCAGCACCCACCCTAGCACAAATACGCAGTATTTT. The variable domain in full, completed from reference TRBV11-2 and TRBJ2-3, reads EAGVAQSPRYKIIEKRQSVAFWCNPISGHATLYWYQQILGQGPKLLIQFQNNGVVDDSQLPKDRFSAERLKGVDSTLKIQPAKLEDSAVYLCASTHPSTNTQYFGPGTRLTVL.

This clonotype was seen a few times. A clone one base away is much larger, so this may be a read error. The J gene is TRBJ1-2, the V gene TRBV20-1, with a weak D call TRBD1 (5 bases). This CDR3 has 11 amino acids. Germline V lookup: CDR1 DFQATT, CDR2 SNEGSKA (reference sequence). The CDR3 DNA follows: TGCAGGGCCCAGGGAGGCTATGGCTACACCTTC. Its protein is CRAQGGYGYTF.

Note on this clonotype: This may be a read error, as it is one base from a much larger clone. The chain joins TRBV3-1 to TRBJ2-7; TRBD2 matches 9 bases. This CDR3 is 12 amino acids long. Trimming at V came to 3 bases and at J to 7 bases, leaving 1 base not matched to a gene. Germline CDR1 LGHDT, CDR2 YNNKEL (reference sequence). CDR3 region: CASSQGLAEQYF. As DNA, the CDR3 is TGTGCCAGCAGCCAGGGACTAGCTGAGCAGTACTTC.

V is TRBV7-9 and J is TRBJ2-1; D ambiguous. The ends were cut back, 0 bases at V and 5 bases at J, with 5 bases in the middle. CDR1 and CDR2 from the germline V gene are SEHNR and FQNEAQ (reference sequence). There are 13 residues in the CDR3. CDR3 DNA: TGTGCCAGCAGCTTAGCCTGGGACAATGAGCAGTTCTTC. As protein: CASSLAWDNEQFF.

The count of this clonotype is one. V gene TRBV6-5 combines with J gene TRBJ2-1; TRBD2 agrees at 8 bases. Germline CDR1 reads MNHEY; CDR2 reads SVGAGI. There are 16 residues in the CDR3. Trimming took 10 bases from V and 0 from J; bases not matched to a gene: 11. The CDR3 coding sequence is TGTGCCACACTTCCCCTTGGGACTAGCTCCTACAATGAGCAGTTCTTC. It is translated as CATLPLGTSSYNEQFF.

A few counts support this clonotype. This chain links TRBV7-3 with TRBJ2-3; possible D gene TRBD2, 5 bases. Looked up from germline, CDR1 is SGHTA and CDR2 is FQGTGA. V was pared by 0 bases and J by 4 bases, with 14 bases between. The CDR3 has 16 residues. Here the CDR3 reads CASSLTASRAADTQYF. For the CDR3, the DNA is TGTGCCAGCAGCTTAACGGCTAGCCGGGCCGCAGATACGCAGTATTTT. Combining the CDR3 with reference TRBV7-3 and TRBJ2-3 gives the whole variable domain GAGVSQTPSNKVTEKGKYVELRCDPISGHTALYWYRQSLGQGPEFLIYFQGTGAADDSGLPNDRFFAVRPEGSVSTLKIQRTERGDSAVYLCASSLTASRAADTQYFGPGTRLTVL.

In this sample, this clonotype turned up a few times. With a much larger clone just one base away, this may be a read error. The genes are TRBV7-6 and TRBJ2-3; TRBD2 matches 7 bases. CDR1 is SGHVS and CDR2 is FNYEAQ in the germline V gene. This CDR3 comprises 15 residues. J was trimmed by 2 bases and V by 3 bases; bases with no gene match: 5. The CDR3 region is CASSLVGGYTDTQYF. The CDR3 bases are TGTGCCAGCAGCTTGGTGGGGGGGTACACAGATACGCAGTATTTT.

This clonotype came up a few times. This CDR3 reads CASSEDRAGAKNIQYF. CDR3 coding DNA: TGTGCCAGCAGTGAAGACAGGGCGGGAGCCAAAAACATTCAGTACTTC. The chain carries TRBV2 and TRBJ2-4, with D possibly matching TRBD1 (6 bases). The CDR3 consists of 16 residues. V was pared by 1 base and J by 0 bases, with 10 bases between. Germline V lookup: CDR1 SNHLY, CDR2 FYNNEI.

This chain uses TRBV7-2 with TRBJ2-2; the D gene is possibly TRBD2 (6 bases). The CDR3 extends over 15 amino acids. Trimming removed 3 bases at V and 5 bases at J, with 13 bases between. Per the germline V gene, CDR1 is SGHTA and CDR2 is FQGNSA. The CDR3 protein is CASSFGRGLTGELFF. The CDR3, as DNA: TGTGCCAGCAGCTTCGGGCGGGGACTGACCGGGGAGCTGTTTTTT.

This clonotype was recorded at least ten times. The CDR3: CSALAGHHNEQFF. CDR3 coding DNA: TGCAGTGCCCTAGCGGGGCACCACAATGAGCAGTTCTTC. The chain carries TRBV20-1 and TRBJ2-1; 9 bases agree with TRBD2. Germline CDR1 reads DFQATT; CDR2 reads SNEGSKA (reference sequence). CDR3 length equals 13 residues. Losses at the gene ends were 6 bases for V and 5 bases for J; bases not matched to a gene: 5.

This sequence joins TRBV5-1 and TRBJ2-1; 16 bases are shared with TRBD2. CDR1 and CDR2 (germline): SGHRS, YFSETQ. Trimming at V came to 5 bases and at J to 9 bases, leaving 5 bases not matched to a gene. The CDR3 contains 15 residues. The CDR3 loop reads CASRSGTSGGGEQFF. DNA for the CDR3: TGCGCCAGCAGGTCCGGGACTAGCGGGGGGGGTGAGCAGTTCTTC.

The chain uses TRBV3-1 and TRBJ2-3; weak D call: TRBD2 (6 bases). CDR3 length equals 15 residues. Per the germline V gene, CDR1 is LGHDT and CDR2 is YNNKEL (reference sequence). V was clipped by 4 bases and J by 3 bases, with 14 bases between them. The CDR3 protein is CASSLVGGKTDTQYF. The CDR3 nucleotides are TGTGCCAGCAGCCTCGTGGGGGGAAAGACAGATACGCAGTATTTT.